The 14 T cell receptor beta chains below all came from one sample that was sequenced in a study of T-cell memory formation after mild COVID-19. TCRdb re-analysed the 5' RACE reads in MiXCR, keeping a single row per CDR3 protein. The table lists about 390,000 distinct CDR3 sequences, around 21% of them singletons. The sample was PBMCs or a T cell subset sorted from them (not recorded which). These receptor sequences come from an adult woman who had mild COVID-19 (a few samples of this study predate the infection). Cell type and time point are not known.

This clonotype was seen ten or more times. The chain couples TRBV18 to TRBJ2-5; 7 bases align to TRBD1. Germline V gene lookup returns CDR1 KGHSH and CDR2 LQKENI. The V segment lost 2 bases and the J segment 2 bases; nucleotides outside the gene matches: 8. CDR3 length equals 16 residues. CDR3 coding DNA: TGTGCCAGCTCACCAGTTACAGGGGCGCAACAAGAGACCCAGTACTTC. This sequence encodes CASSPVTGAQQETQYF.

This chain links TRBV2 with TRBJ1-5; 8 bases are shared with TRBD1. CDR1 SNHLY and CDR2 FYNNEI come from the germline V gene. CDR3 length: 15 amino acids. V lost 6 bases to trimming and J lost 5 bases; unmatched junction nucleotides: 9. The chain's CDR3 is CASRRDRGTYQPQHF. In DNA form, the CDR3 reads TGTGCCAGCAGGCGTGACAGGGGCACGTATCAGCCCCAGCATTTT.

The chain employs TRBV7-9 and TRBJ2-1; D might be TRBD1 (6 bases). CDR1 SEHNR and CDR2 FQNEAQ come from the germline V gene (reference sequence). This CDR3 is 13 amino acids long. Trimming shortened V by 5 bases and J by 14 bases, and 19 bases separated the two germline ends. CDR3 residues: CASSPAPGTRKFF. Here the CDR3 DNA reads TGTGCCAGCAGCCCCGCCCCCGGGACAAGAAAGTTCTTC.

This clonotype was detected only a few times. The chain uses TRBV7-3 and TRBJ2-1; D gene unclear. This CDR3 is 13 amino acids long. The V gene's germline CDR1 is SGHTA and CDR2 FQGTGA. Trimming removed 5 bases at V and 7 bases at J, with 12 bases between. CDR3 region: CASSPHFDNEQFF. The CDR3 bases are TGTGCCAGCAGCCCCCATTTTGATAATGAGCAGTTCTTC.

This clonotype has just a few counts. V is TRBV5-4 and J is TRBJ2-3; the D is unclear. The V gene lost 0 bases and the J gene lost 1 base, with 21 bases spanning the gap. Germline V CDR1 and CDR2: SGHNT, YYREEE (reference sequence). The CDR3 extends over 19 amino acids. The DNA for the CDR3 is TGTGCCAGCAGCTTGGCCGGTTTGTTGGGCGATCCCGGCACAGATACGCAGTATTTT. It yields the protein CASSLAGLLGDPGTDTQYF.

CDR3 in amino acids: CASSLNAGDLYNEQFF. Written as DNA, the CDR3 is TGTGCCAGCAGCTTAAATGCAGGGGACCTCTACAATGAGCAGTTCTTC. The rearrangement uses TRBV7-3 and TRBJ2-1; possible D gene TRBD1, 6 bases. From germline, CDR1 is SGHTA and CDR2 FQGTGA. The CDR3 totals 16 residues. V was cut by 1 base and J by 3 bases, with 13 bases left in between.

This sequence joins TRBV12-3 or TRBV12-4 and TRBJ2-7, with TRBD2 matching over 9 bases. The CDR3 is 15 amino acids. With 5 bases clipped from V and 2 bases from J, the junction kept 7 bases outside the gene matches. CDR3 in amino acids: CASSPSERGAYEQYF. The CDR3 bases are TGTGCCAGCAGTCCGAGCGAGCGGGGGGCCTACGAGCAGTACTTC.

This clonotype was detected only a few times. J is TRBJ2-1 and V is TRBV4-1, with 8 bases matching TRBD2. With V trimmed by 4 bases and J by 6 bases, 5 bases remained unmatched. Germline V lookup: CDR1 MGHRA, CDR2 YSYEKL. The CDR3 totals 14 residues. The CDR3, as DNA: TGCGCCAGCAGCCCAGTAGCGGGGTTCAATGAGCAGTTCTTC. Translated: CASSPVAGFNEQFF.

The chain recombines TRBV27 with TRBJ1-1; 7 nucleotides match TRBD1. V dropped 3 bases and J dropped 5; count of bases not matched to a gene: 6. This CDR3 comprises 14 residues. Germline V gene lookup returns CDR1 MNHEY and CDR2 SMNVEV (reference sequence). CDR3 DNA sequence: TGTGCCAGCAGTTTGACAGGGAAGAGTACTGAAGCTTTCTTT. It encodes CASSLTGKSTEAFF.

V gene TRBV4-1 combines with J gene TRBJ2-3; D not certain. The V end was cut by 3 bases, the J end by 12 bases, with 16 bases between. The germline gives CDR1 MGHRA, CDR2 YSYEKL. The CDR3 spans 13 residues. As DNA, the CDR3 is TGCGCCAGCAGCCACCCCGATGCTGGAGTACAGTATTTT. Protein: CASSHPDAGVQYF.

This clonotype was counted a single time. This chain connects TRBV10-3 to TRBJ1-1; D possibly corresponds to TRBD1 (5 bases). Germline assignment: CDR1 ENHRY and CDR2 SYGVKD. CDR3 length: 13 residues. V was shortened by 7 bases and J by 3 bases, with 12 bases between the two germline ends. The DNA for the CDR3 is TGTGCCATCAAAGTCAGGGAGGACACTGAAGCTTTCTTT. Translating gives CAIKVREDTEAFF.

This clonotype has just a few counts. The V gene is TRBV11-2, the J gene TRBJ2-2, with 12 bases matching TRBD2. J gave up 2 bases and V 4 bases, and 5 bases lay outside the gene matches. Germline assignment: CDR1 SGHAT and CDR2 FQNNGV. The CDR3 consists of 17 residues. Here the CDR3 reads CASSSRTSGINTGELFF. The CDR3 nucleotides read TGTGCCAGCAGCTCGAGGACTAGCGGGATTAACACCGGGGAGCTGTTTTTT.

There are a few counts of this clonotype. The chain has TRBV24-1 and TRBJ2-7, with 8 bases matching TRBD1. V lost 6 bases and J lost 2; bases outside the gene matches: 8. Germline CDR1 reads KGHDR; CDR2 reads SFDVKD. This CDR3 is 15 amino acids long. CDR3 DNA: TGTGCCACCAGTAACCGGGACAGGAAAACCTACGAGCAGTACTTC. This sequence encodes CATSNRDRKTYEQYF.

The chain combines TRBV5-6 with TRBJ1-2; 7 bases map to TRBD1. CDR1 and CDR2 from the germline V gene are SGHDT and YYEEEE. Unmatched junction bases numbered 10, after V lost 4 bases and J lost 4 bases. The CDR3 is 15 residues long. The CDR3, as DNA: TGTGCCAGCAGCCCGAGACAGGGAAACTTCTATGGCTACACCTTC. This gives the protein CASSPRQGNFYGYTF. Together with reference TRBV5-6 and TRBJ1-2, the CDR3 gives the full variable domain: DAGVTQSPTHLIKTRGQQVTLRCSPKSGHDTVSWYQQALGQGPQFIFQYYEEEERQRGNFPDRFSGHQFPNYSSELNVNALLLGDSALYLCASSPRQGNFYGYTFGSGTRLTVV.